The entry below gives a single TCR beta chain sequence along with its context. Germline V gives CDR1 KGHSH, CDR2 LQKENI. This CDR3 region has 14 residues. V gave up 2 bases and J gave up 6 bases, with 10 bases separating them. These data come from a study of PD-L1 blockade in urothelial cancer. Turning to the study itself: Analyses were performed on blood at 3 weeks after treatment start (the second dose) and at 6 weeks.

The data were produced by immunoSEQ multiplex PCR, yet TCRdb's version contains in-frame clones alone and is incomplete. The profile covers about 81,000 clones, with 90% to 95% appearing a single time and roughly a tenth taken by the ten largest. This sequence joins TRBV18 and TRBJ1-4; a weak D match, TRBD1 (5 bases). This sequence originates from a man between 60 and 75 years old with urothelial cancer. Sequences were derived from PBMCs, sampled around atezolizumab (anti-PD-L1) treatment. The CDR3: CASSPGAADEKLFF. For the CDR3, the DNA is TGTGCCAGCTCACCAGGGGCGGCCGATGAAAAACTGTTTTTT.